Shown below are 19 T cell receptor beta chains from a single sample sequenced in a study of cytomegalovirus exposure and HLA in healthy donors. Generated by immunoSEQ multiplex PCR, the TCRdb table keeps only in-frame clones and is missing some. The top ten clones hold 4.5% of a sample with some 150,000 clones, about nine tenths of them seen once. The sequencing input was PBMCs. The receptors stem from a man aged 18 to 30 in good health and CMV-seropositive.

This sequence joins TRBV10-1 and TRBJ1-1; a weak D match, TRBD1 (5 bases). With 0 bases removed from V and 7 bases from J, the gap between germline ends came to 12 bases. The CDR3 covers 14 residues. The germline V gene has CDR1 WNHNN and CDR2 SYGVQD (reference sequence). This CDR3 is CASSESNQGGEAFF. The CDR3 DNA sequence: TGCGCCAGCAGTGAGTCGAATCAGGGAGGTGAAGCTTTCTTT.

The rearrangement links TRBV9 to TRBJ2-2, with 8 bases identical to TRBD2. The junction had 14 bases not matched to a gene; V was cut back by 0 bases and J by 7 bases. CDR1 SGDLS and CDR2 YYNGEE come from the germline V gene. There are 18 residues in the CDR3. The CDR3 DNA reads as TGTGCCAGCAGCGTAGAAGTCGGCGGGAGGAGGCGCGGCGGGGAGCTGTTTTTT. It codes for CASSVEVGGRRRGGELFF.

The chain links TRBV7-8 to TRBJ1-5, with D unresolved. With 3 bases removed from V and 3 bases from J, the gap between germline ends came to 18 bases. The CDR3 runs to 17 residues. The germline CDR1 and CDR2 sequences are SGHVS and FQNEAQ. DNA for the CDR3: TGTGCCAGCAGCTTGGTCCCGCGGGGTCCCCCCAATCAGCCCCAGCATTTT. Translating gives CASSLVPRGPPNQPQHF.

DNA of the CDR3: TGTGCCAGCAGTTTATCGATAGTGCTAAGTTCCTACGAGCAGTACTTC. Its protein is CASSLSIVLSSYEQYF. The J gene is TRBJ2-7, the V gene TRBV27, with D unclear. The germline V and J ends were trimmed by 0 bases and 1 base, with 13 bases remaining between them. The length of the CDR3 is 16 residues. Germline lookup yields CDR1 MNHEY and CDR2 SMNVEV (reference sequence).

Worth noting for this clone: Different DNA sequences within this sample yield the same CDR3. This chain uses TRBV6-4 with TRBJ2-3, with D possibly TRBD2 on 5 matching bases. CDR1 and CDR2 (germline): MRHNA, SNTAGT. This CDR3 has 15 residues. The ends were cut back, 0 bases at V and 0 bases at J, with 7 bases in the middle. CDR3 protein: CASSDSGGSTDTQYF. DNA of the CDR3: TGTGCCAGCAGTGACTCAGGCGGGAGCACAGATACGCAGTATTTT.

This chain uses TRBV7-8 with TRBJ1-5, with no clear D. V dropped 2 bases and J dropped 2 bases, with 7 bases sitting between them. The CDR3 length is 14 residues. Germline CDR1 and CDR2: SGHVS and FQNEAQ. The CDR3 nucleotides are TGTGCCAGCAGCTTAAGAGAGGGCAATCAGCCCCAGCATTTT. Amino acids: CASSLREGNQPQHF.

The CDR3 region is CASSVGGGTDYGYTF. The CDR3 DNA reads TGTGCCAGCAGCGTGGGTGGGGGGACGGACTATGGCTACACCTTC. J is TRBJ1-2 and V is TRBV7-9; tentative D call: TRBD1 (5 bases). The CDR3 is 15 residues long. Germline assignment: CDR1 SEHNR and CDR2 FQNEAQ (reference sequence). Trimming removed 5 bases at V and 3 bases at J, with 16 bases between.

V gene TRBV18 combines with J gene TRBJ2-5, with a possible D match to TRBD1 (7 bases). The CDR3 loop spans 15 amino acids. The V end lost 0 bases, the J end lost 6 bases, and 14 bases lay between the germline ends. The germline V gene has CDR1 KGHSH and CDR2 LQKENI. The CDR3 loop reads CASSPPTGDLKTQYF. Here the CDR3 DNA reads TGTGCCAGCTCACCACCAACAGGGGACTTGAAGACCCAGTACTTC.

The V gene is TRBV20-1, the J gene TRBJ2-5; D is unclear. The CDR3 is made up of 10 amino acids. Germline V gene sequence: CDR1 DFQATT, CDR2 SNEGSKA (reference sequence). Trimming took 6 bases from V and 5 from J, leaving 7 bases between them. In DNA form, the CDR3 reads TGCAGTGCCGAACGGGAGACCCAGTACTTC. This translates into CSAERETQYF.

This clone was counted between two and nine times. V is TRBV19 and J is TRBJ1-1; 10 bases fit TRBD1. After removal of 4 bases from V and 4 bases from J, the junction contained 6 bases not matched to a gene. This CDR3 is built from 15 residues. CDR1 and CDR2 (germline): LNHDA, SQIVND (reference sequence). CDR3 bases: TGTGCCAGTAGTAACCCGGGACAGGGGACCACTGAAGCTTTCTTT. Amino acids: CASSNPGQGTTEAFF. Full variable domain (remainder filled in from reference TRBV19 and TRBJ1-1): DGGITQSPKYLFRKEGQNVTLSCEQNLNHDAMYWYRQDPGQGLRLIYYSQIVNDFQKGDIAEGYSVSREKKESFPLTVTSAQKNPTAFYLCASSNPGQGTTEAFFGQGTRLTVV.

This chain connects TRBV10-1 to TRBJ2-1; D is unresolved. Looked up from germline, CDR1 is WNHNN and CDR2 is SYGVQD (reference sequence). This CDR3 region has 13 residues. V was pared by 4 bases and J by 8 bases, with 12 bases between. The DNA for the CDR3 is TGCGCCAGCAGTGGACTCACCGTCGATGAGCAGTTCTTC. It is translated as CASSGLTVDEQFF.

This chain joins TRBV2 and TRBJ2-5; D might be TRBD2 (5 bases). The V end was cut by 6 bases, the J end by 2 bases, with 10 bases between. Germline CDR1 SNHLY, CDR2 FYNNEI. The CDR3 loop spans 13 amino acids. The DNA of the CDR3 is TGTGCCAGCAGCGAAAGGAGGCAAGAGACCCAGTACTTC. Its translation: CASSERRQETQYF.

J is TRBJ2-2 and V is TRBV4-1; 8 bases agree with TRBD2. The trim removed 0 bases at V and 0 bases at J, leaving 3 bases unmatched. Looked up from germline, CDR1 is MGHRA and CDR2 is YSYEKL. This CDR3 is 17 amino acids long. The CDR3 loop reads CASSQDTGRANTGELFF. The DNA of the CDR3 is TGCGCCAGCAGCCAAGATACCGGGAGGGCGAACACCGGGGAGCTGTTTTTT.

By sample fraction, this clone is large. The chain carries TRBV6-1 and TRBJ1-4; D is uncertain. V lost 1 base, J lost 13 bases, and 19 bases lay in between. CDR1 and CDR2 (germline): MNHNS, SASEGT. The CDR3 is 15 residues long. The DNA of the CDR3 is TGTGCCAGCAGTGAAGAGTCTGGCGGTGGAGTCGGACTGTTTTTT. This translates into CASSEESGGGVGLFF.

This sequence joins TRBV5-6 and TRBJ1-2, with D tentatively TRBD1 (5 bases). The germline CDR1 and CDR2 sequences are SGHDT and YYEEEE. The V and J ends lost 2 bases and 7 bases respectively, with 12 bases between them. CDR3 length: 13 amino acids. The CDR3 is CASSLYVGVGYTF. The CDR3 DNA reads as TGTGCCAGCAGCTTATATGTAGGGGTTGGCTACACCTTC. Looking up the rest from reference TRBV5-6 and TRBJ1-2 gives the full variable domain: DAGVTQSPTHLIKTRGQQVTLRCSPKSGHDTVSWYQQALGQGPQFIFQYYEEEERQRGNFPDRFSGHQFPNYSSELNVNALLLGDSALYLCASSLYVGVGYTFGSGTRLTVV.

A single count supports this clone. This chain connects TRBV7-8 to TRBJ2-2; D might be TRBD1 (5 bases). V was clipped by 1 base and J by 6 bases, with 9 bases between them. The CDR3 runs to 14 residues. The germline V gene has CDR1 SGHVS and CDR2 FQNEAQ. CDR3 region: CASSLEGVAGELFF. CDR3 nucleotide sequence: TGTGCCAGCAGCTTAGAAGGGGTTGCCGGGGAGCTGTTTTTT.

J is TRBJ2-7 and V is TRBV19; D may be TRBD1 (6 bases). Between the trimmed V and J ends, which lost 2 bases and 2 bases, there was a span of 7 bases. This CDR3 spans 13 amino acids. Germline CDR1 and CDR2: LNHDA and SQIVND (reference sequence). CDR3 DNA: TGTGCCAGTAGTATATCAGGGGCCTACGAGCAGTACTTC. It specifies CASSISGAYEQYF. The full variable domain, rest sourced from reference TRBV19 and TRBJ2-7, is DGGITQSPKYLFRKEGQNVTLSCEQNLNHDAMYWYRQDPGQGLRLIYYSQIVNDFQKGDIAEGYSVSREKKESFPLTVTSAQKNPTAFYLCASSISGAYEQYFGPGTRLTVT.

The gene calls are TRBV9 and TRBJ2-7, with a tentative D call TRBD2 (6 bases). Per germline, CDR1 SGDLS and CDR2 YYNGEE. The CDR3 extends over 15 amino acids. The V end was cut by 0 bases, the J end by 5 bases, with 15 bases between. The DNA for the CDR3 is TGTGCCAGCAGCGTAGTCGCGGGATCGTTCCACGAGCAGTACTTC. Its protein product is CASSVVAGSFHEQYF.

The rearrangement links TRBV19 to TRBJ1-5; 7 bases are a match to TRBD1. The V segment lost 5 bases and the J segment 2 bases; nucleotides outside the gene matches: 6. The CDR3 covers 15 residues. CDR1 is LNHDA and CDR2 is SQIVND in the germline V gene (reference sequence). Written as DNA, the CDR3 is TGTGCCAGTAGTTCGGACAGGATTCGCAATCAGCCCCAGCATTTT. Its translation: CASSSDRIRNQPQHF.